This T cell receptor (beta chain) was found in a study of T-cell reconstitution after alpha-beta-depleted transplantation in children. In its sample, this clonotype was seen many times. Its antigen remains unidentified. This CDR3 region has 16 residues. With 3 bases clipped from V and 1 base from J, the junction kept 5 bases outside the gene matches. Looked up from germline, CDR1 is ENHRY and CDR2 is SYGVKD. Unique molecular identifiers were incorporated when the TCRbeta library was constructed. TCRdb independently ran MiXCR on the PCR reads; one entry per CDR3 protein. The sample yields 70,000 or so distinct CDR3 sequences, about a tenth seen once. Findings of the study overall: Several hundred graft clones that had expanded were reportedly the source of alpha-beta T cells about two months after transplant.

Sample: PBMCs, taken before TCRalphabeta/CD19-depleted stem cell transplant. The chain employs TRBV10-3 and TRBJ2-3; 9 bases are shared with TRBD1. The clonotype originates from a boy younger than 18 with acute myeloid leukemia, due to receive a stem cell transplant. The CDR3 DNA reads TGTGCCATCAGTGATCCTGACAGGGGGGGCACAGATACGCAGTATTTT. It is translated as CAISDPDRGGTDTQYF.